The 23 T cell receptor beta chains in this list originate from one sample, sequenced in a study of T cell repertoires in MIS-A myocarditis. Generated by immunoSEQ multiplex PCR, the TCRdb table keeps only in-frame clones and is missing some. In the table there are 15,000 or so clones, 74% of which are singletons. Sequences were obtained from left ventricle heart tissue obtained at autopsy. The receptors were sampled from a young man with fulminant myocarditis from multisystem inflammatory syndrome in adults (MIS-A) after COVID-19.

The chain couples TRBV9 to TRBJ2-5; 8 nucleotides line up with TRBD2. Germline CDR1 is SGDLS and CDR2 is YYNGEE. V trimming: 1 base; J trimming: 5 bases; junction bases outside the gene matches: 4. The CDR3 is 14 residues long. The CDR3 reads CASSVSGGPETQYF. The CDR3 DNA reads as TGTGCCAGCAGCGTATCGGGAGGGCCGGAGACCCAGTACTTC.

CDR3 DNA: TGTGCCAGCAGGGGTCAGGGTACTGAAGCTTTCTTT. This codes for CASRGQGTEAFF. This chain connects TRBV7-6 to TRBJ1-1, with D maybe TRBD1 (5 bases). Trimming took 6 bases from V and 5 from J, leaving 10 bases between them. Germline V gene sequence: CDR1 SGHVS, CDR2 FNYEAQ. The CDR3 is made up of 12 amino acids.

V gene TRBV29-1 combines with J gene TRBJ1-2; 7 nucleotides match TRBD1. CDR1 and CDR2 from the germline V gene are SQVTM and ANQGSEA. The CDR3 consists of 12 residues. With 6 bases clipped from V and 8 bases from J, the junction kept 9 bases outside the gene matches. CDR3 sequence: CSVKTGLGGYTF. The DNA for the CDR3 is TGCAGCGTAAAGACAGGGCTGGGCGGCTACACCTTC.

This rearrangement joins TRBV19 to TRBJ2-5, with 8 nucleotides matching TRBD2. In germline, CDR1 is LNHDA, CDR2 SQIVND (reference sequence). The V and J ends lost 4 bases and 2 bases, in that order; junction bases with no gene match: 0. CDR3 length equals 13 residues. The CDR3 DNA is TGTGCCAGTAGTACGGGAGGGCAAGAGACCCAGTACTTC. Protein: CASSTGGQETQYF.

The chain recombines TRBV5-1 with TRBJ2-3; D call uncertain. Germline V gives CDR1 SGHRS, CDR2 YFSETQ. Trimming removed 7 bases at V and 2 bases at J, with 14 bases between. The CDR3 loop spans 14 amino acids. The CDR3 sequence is CASLGSANTDTQYF. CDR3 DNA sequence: TGCGCCAGCCTGGGGTCAGCAAACACAGATACGCAGTATTTT.

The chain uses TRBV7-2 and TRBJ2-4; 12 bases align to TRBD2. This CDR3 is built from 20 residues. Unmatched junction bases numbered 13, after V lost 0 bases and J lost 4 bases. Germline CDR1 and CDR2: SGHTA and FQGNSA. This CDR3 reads CASSLAGLAGGPKVKNIQYF. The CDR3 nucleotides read TGTGCCAGCAGCTTAGCGGGGCTAGCGGGGGGGCCTAAGGTGAAAAACATTCAGTACTTC.

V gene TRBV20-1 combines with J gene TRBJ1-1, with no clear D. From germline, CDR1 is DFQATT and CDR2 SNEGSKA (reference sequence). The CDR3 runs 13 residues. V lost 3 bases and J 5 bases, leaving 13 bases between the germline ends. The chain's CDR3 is CSASFLVDTEAFF. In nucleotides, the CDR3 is TGCAGTGCTAGTTTTCTAGTCGATACTGAAGCTTTCTTT.

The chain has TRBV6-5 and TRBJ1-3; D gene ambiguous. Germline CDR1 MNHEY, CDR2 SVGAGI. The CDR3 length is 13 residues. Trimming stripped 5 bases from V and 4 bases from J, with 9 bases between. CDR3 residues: CASSPWPGNTIYF. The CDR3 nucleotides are TGTGCCAGCAGTCCCTGGCCCGGAAACACCATATATTTT.

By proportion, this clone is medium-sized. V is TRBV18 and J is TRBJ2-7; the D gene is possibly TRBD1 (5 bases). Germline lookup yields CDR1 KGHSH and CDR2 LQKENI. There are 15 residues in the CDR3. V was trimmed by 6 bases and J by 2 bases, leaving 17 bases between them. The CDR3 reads CASSQQAAGTYEQYF. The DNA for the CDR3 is TGTGCCAGCTCGCAACAGGCAGCAGGGACCTACGAGCAGTACTTC.

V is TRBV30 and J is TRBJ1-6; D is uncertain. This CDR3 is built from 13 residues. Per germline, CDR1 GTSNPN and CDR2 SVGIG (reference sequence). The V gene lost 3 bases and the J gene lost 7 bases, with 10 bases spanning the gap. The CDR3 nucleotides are TGTGCCTGGAGCCGGAGCGGGAATTCACCCCTCCACTTT. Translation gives CAWSRSGNSPLHF.

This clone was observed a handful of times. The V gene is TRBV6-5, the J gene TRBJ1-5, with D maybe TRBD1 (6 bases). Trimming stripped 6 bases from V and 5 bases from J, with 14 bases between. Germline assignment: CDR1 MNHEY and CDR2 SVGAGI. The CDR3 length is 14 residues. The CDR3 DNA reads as TGTGCCAGCAGCAAACAGGGAAGGGATCAGCCCCAGCATTTT. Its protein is CASSKQGRDQPQHF.

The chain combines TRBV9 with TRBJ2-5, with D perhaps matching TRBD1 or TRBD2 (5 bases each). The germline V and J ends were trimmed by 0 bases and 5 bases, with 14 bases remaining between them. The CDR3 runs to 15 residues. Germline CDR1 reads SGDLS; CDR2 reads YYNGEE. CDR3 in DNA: TGTGCCAGCAGCGTAGCCGGGGTGGGACGGGAGACCCAGTACTTC. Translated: CASSVAGVGRETQYF.

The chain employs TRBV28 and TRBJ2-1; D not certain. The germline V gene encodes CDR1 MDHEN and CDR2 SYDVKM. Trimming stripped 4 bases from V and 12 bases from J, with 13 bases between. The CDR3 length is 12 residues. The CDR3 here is CASSSTWQAQFF. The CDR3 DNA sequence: TGTGCCAGCAGTTCTACCTGGCAGGCGCAGTTCTTC.

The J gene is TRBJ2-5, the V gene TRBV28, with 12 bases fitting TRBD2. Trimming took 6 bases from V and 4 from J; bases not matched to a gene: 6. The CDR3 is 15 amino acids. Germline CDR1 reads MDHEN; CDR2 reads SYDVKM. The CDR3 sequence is CASSTSGRPPETQYF. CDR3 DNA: TGTGCCAGCAGCACTAGCGGGAGGCCCCCAGAGACCCAGTACTTC.

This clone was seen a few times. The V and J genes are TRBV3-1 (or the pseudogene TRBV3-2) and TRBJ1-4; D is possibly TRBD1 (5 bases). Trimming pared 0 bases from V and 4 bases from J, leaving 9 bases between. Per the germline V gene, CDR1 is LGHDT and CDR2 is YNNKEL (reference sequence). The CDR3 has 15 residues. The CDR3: CASSQDLGDNEKLFF. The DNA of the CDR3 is TGTGCCAGCAGCCAAGATTTAGGGGATAATGAAAAACTGTTTTTT.

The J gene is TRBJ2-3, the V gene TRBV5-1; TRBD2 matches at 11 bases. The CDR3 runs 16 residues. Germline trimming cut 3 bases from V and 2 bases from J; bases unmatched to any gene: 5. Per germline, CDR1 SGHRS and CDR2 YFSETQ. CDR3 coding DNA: TGCGCCAGCAGCTCTGGGACTAGCGGTTACACAGATACGCAGTATTTT. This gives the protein CASSSGTSGYTDTQYF.

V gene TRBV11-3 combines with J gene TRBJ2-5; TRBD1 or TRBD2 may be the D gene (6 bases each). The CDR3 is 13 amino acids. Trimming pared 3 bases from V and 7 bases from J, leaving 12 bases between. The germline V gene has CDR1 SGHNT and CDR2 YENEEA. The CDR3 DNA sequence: TGTGCCAGCAGCTTGGGGGGCCTCGGGACCCAGTACTTC. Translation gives CASSLGGLGTQYF.

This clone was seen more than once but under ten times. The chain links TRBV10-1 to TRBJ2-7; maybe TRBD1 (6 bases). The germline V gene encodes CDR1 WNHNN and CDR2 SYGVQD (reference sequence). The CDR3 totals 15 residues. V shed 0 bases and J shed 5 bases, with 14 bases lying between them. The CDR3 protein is CASSESGQGRNEQYF. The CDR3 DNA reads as TGCGCCAGCAGTGAGTCCGGGCAGGGGCGAAACGAGCAGTACTTC.

The CDR3 is CASSMETGFRQPQHF. DNA of the CDR3: TGTGCCAGCAGCATGGAGACAGGGTTTCGTCAGCCCCAGCATTTT. The chain carries TRBV7-8 and TRBJ1-5; 7 bases map to TRBD1. The germline CDR1 and CDR2 sequences are SGHVS and FQNEAQ. Unmatched junction bases numbered 10, after V lost 5 bases and J lost 6 bases. This CDR3 has 15 residues.

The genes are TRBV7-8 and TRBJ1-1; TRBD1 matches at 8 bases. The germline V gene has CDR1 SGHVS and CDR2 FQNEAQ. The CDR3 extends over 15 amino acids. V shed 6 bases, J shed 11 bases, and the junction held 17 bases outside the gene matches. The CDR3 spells CASSIGRTGLSGAFF. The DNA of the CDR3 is TGTGCCAGCAGTATTGGAAGGACAGGGTTGTCCGGCGCTTTCTTT.

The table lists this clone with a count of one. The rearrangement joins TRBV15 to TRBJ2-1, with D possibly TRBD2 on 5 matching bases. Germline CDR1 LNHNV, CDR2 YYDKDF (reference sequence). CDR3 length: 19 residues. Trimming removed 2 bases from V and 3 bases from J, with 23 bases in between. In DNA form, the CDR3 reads TGTGCCACCAGCAGAAGCCCCGGCGGATGGGGAGAAGTCTACAATGAGCAGTTCTTC. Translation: CATSRSPGGWGEVYNEQFF.

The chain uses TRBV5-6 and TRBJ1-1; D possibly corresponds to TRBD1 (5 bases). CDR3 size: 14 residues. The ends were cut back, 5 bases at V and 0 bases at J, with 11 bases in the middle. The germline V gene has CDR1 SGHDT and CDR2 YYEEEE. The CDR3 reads CASRRPGLNTEAFF. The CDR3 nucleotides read TGTGCCAGCAGGCGCCCGGGACTGAACACTGAAGCTTTCTTT.

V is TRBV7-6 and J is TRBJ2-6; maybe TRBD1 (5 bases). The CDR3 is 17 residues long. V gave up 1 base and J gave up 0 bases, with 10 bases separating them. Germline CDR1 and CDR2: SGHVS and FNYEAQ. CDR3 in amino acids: CASSLEGRSSGANVLTF. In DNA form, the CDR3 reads TGTGCCAGCAGCTTAGAGGGGCGGAGCTCTGGGGCCAACGTCCTGACTTTC.